The clone carrying this T cell receptor beta chain has only one observation. Its target is unknown. This sample is part of a study of cytomegalovirus exposure and HLA in healthy donors. Study in general: An earlier analysis found fewer than 120 million unique TCR beta sequences from roughly 170 million T cells.

Study-wide points: Excluded were some V segments that proved indistinguishable, including TRBV6-2 and TRBV6-3. Most TCR sequences were rare, but some public TCRs occurred in many donors. At a 0.05 false discovery rate, a later analysis found around 15,000 TCR beta sequences to be associated with HLA alleles.

The study ran its PCR with 60 Vbeta and 13 Jbeta primers. Profiled with immunoSEQ multiplex PCR; TCRdb holds only in-frame clones, not every one. The table records roughly 120,000 clones, 70% to 80% of them present only once. Germline V gives CDR1 MNHEY, CDR2 SVGAGI. Trimming removed 2 bases from V and 3 bases from J; junction bases left unmatched: 1. This CDR3 region has 13 residues. The receptor was derived from a man aged 40-49 years in good health and CMV-seronegative. Sequenced material: PBMCs. This chain connects TRBV6-5 to TRBJ2-7, with 7 bases aligning to TRBD2. CDR3 in amino acids: CASSYREGYEQYF. The CDR3 DNA follows: TGTGCCAGCAGTTACAGGGAGGGCTACGAGCAGTACTTC.